The source of this T cell receptor beta chain is a study of OX40 agonist ivuxolimab in advanced cancers. A remark on this clone: Its antigen is unidentified.

TCRdb's table, derived via immunoSEQ multiplex PCR, lists solely in-frame clones and lacks some. The sample shows some 90,000 clones, approximately 90% of them seen only once. This CDR3 has 14 amino acids. V lost 1 base, J lost 5 bases, and 8 bases lay in between. Germline values: CDR1 LNHDA, CDR2 SQIVND (reference sequence). Study-wide results and caveats: CD4+ and CD8+ blood T cells expanded clonally by week 6 at 0.1 to 3.0 mg/kg.

This chain uses TRBV19 with TRBJ1-4, with D unresolved. This sequence originates from an adult with an advanced solid tumor such as melanoma, head and neck, liver or kidney cancer. The specimen comprised CD4+ or CD8+ T cells sorted from blood, sampled in a trial of the OX40 agonist ivuxolimab. The CDR3 DNA follows: TGTGCCAGTAGTATAGGACCGAGAAATGAAAAACTGTTTTTT. It encodes CASSIGPRNEKLFF.